This is a list of T cell receptor beta chains from one sample in a study of tumor-infiltrating lymphocytes in primary liver carcinoma. TCRdb re-called the multiplex PCR reads with MiXCR, one entry per CDR3 protein. The sample shows more than 90,000 distinct CDR3 sequences, around 71% of them seen only once. Input material: liver tumor tissue from sampling region 2. The receptors here all came from a woman aged 55-70 years with primary liver carcinoma and hepatitis B virus infection. Both conserved end residues are part of each CDR3. D genes are given only for firm matches. Not every row has a clone size; where given, it reads once, few, many or a size class.

-,TRBJ2-3,-,TRBV29-1,CSVSERGITDTQYF,TGCAGCGTGTCGGAGCGTGGGATCACAGATACGCAGTATTTT
-,TRBJ2-7,TRBD2,TRBV11-2,CACSYGGRTSGCEQYF,TGTGCCTGCAGCTACGGCGGGAGGACTTCGGGATGCGAGCAGTACTTC
-,TRBJ1-5,-,TRBV29-1,CSIECAPRQPQHF,TGTAGCATTGAGTGTGCCCCCCGCCAGCCCCAGCATTTT
-,TRBJ2-4,-,TRBV11-1,CASSNAVDSSKNIQYF,TGTGCCAGTAGCAATGCAGTGGACAGTTCCAAAAACATTCAGTACTTC
-,TRBJ2-7,-,TRBV12-3/TRBV12-4,CASSPWPAATYVQYF,TGTGCCAGCAGTCCTTGGCCAGCGGCCACCTACGTGCAGTACTTC
-,TRBJ1-6,-,TRBV7-9,CASSFAVDIPLHF,TGTGCCAGTAGCTTTGCGGTTGATATACCCCTCCACTTT
-,TRBJ2-1,-,TRBV11-3,CASSPRGRENSEHFF,TGTGCCAGCAGCCCTCGGGGTAGAGAGAACAGTGAGCATTTCTTC
-,TRBJ2-1,TRBD2,TRBV10-3,CAIGGTSGRLKGNEQLF,TGTGCTATCGGTGGGACTAGCGGGAGGTTAAAAGGGAATGAGCAGTTGTTC
-,TRBJ1-1,-,TRBV7-9,CASSLGGGVGTEAFF,TGTGCCAGCAGCTTAGGAGGGGGGGTAGGCACTGAAGCTTTCTTT
many,TRBJ1-3,-,TRBV29-1,CSVVPGNGNTIYF,TGCAGCGTTGTTCCAGGGAACGGAAACACCATATATTTT
many,TRBJ1-1,-,TRBV30,CAWILNTEAFF,TGTGCCTGGATCTTGAACACTGAAGCTTTCTTT
-,TRBJ2-6,-,TRBV29-1,CSVVGEWAGTNVLTF,TGCAGCGTTGTGGGGGAATGGGCTGGGACCAACGTCCTGACTTTC
few,TRBJ2-5,-,TRBV5-1,CASSLEGSHQETQYF,TGCGCCAGCAGCTTGGAAGGCAGTCATCAAGAGACCCAGTACTTC
once,TRBJ2-1,-,TRBV6-1,CARSGRTFRSYNEQFF,TGTGCCAGAAGTGGAAGGACCTTTCGCTCCTACAATGAGCAGTTCTTC
-,TRBJ1-1,-,TRBV29-1,CSVRRDWNTEAFF,TGCAGCGTTCGGCGAGACTGGAACACTGAGGCTTTCTTT
once,TRBJ2-1,-,TRBV6-1,CASSEIGEGGYEQFF,TGTGCCAGCAGTGAAATCGGAGAGGGAGGCTATGAGCAGTTCTTC
-,TRBJ2-5,TRBD1,TRBV5-1,CASNLRWAAGGQEAQYF,TGCGCCAGCAACTTGCGATGGGCGGCAGGGGGACAAGAGGCCCAGTACTTC
-,TRBJ2-1,TRBD2,TRBV28,CASSLPLGRLAVYKEQFF,TGTGCCAGCAGTTTGCCCTTGGGGAGACTAGCGGTTTACAAAGAGCAGTTCTTC
few,TRBJ2-3,-,TRBV7-9,CTSSLGSGRPDTQYF,TGTACCAGCAGCTTAGGTAGCGGTAGGCCAGATACGCAGTATTTT
-,TRBJ2-1,-,TRBV28,CASSTSFDFGDSYSEQFF,TGTGCCAGCAGTACCAGTTTTGACTTCGGGGACTCATACAGTGAGCAGTTCTTC
few,TRBJ2-2,-,TRBV29-1,CNASTSLNTGELFF,TGCAACGCCTCGACGTCCTTGAACACAGGGGAGCTGTTTTTT
-,TRBJ2-5,TRBD2,TRBV11-2,CASSPRTRTHETQHF,TGTGCAAGCAGCCCAAGGACTAGAACACACGAGACCCAACACTTC
-,TRBJ2-6,TRBD1,TRBV7-8,CAGSMATPRQGAIVLTF,TGTGCCGGCAGCATGGCTACACCAAGACAGGGGGCCATCGTCCTGACTTTC
-,TRBJ2-1,-,TRBV6-6,CASSTSSGPSYSEQFF,TGTGCCAGCAGTACCTCCAGCGGACCTTCCTACAGTGAGCAGTTCTTC
-,TRBJ2-2,-,TRBV5-1,CASSLGGTSASRELFF,TGCGCCAGCAGCTTGGGTGGGACCAGCGCGTCCAGGGAGCTGTTTTTT
-,TRBJ1-2,-,TRBV29-1,CSAGPGNDYGYTF,TGCAGCGCAGGACCGGGAAATGACTACGGCTACACCTTC
-,TRBJ2-2,-,TRBV19,CASSIAGINTGELFF,TGTGCCAGTAGTATAGCGGGGATCAACACCGGGGAGCTGTTTTTT
many,TRBJ2-7,-,TRBV30,CAWISPGTLLREQYF,TGTGCCTGGATCAGCCCCGGGACATTACTGCGCGAGCAGTACTTC
-,TRBJ2-7,-,TRBV11-2,CASSPRTGEYYEQYF,TGTGCCAGCAGCCCCCGAACGGGAGAGTACTACGAGCAGTACTTC
-,TRBJ2-1,-,TRBV11-2,CASSLEGFYNEQFF,TGTGCCAGCAGCTTAGAAGGGTTTTACAATGAGCAGTTCTTC
-,TRBJ2-7,TRBD1,TRBV11-2,CVSSLTHGQGYRGEQYF,TGTGTCAGCAGCTTAACCCACGGACAGGGGTACAGGGGTGAACAGTACTTC
-,TRBJ1-3,-,TRBV28,CASSLGGSLYYGNTIYF,TGTGCCAGCAGTTTAGGCGGCAGTCTATACTATGGAAACACCATATATTTT